This TCR beta chain was captured by sequencing in a study of blood T cell repertoires in COVID-19. Study context: Acute and convalescent COVID-19 specimens originated in the United States, Italy and Spain.

Assay: immunoSEQ multiplex PCR; the TCRdb copy retains only in-frame clones and omits some. The sample shows over 200,000 clones, approximately 90% of them seen only once. V shed 4 bases, J shed 8 bases, and the junction held 11 bases outside the gene matches. The CDR3 is 15 amino acids. Germline V gene lookup returns CDR1 SGHAT and CDR2 FQNNGV. The sequenced material came from PBMCs or T cells enriched from blood (not recorded which). The V and J genes are TRBV11-2 and TRBJ2-1; 7 bases line up with TRBD1. The TCR was taken from a man aged 35 to 55 who had recovered from COVID-19. The CDR3 loop is CASSSSGTVIHEQFF. As DNA, the CDR3 is TGTGCCAGCAGCTCGTCCGGGACAGTAATCCATGAGCAGTTCTTC.